This T cell receptor (beta chain) was found in a study of OX40 agonist ivuxolimab in advanced cancers. Measured with immunoSEQ multiplex PCR; TCRdb has only the in-frame clones, and not every one. The sample gives around 24,000 clones, 70% to 80% of which show up once; about 32% is in the top ten. The germline gives CDR1 PRHDT, CDR2 FYEKMQ (reference sequence). The CDR3 consists of 15 residues. The V and J ends lost 4 bases and 3 bases, in that order; junction bases with no gene match: 7. Sequencing used CD4+ or CD8+ T cells sorted from blood, obtained in a trial of the OX40 agonist ivuxolimab. This chain joins TRBV13 and TRBJ2-7, with 9 bases matching TRBD1. The clonotype comes from an adult with an advanced solid tumor such as melanoma, head and neck, liver or kidney cancer. CDR3 nucleotides: TGTGCCAGCAGCTGGACGGGACAGGGTCACTACGAGCAGTACTTC. It codes for CASSWTGQGHYEQYF.